Detailed here is one T cell receptor beta chain. The antigen is unknown. The germline gene is not matched at one end of the junction; a read error may be the cause. The entry originates in a study of tumor and adjacent non-tumor tissue in lung cancer. The template was RNA from unsorted bulk tissue. Whole-study findings and limits: Patients with more diverse tumor TCRs had worse survival.

The V gene's germline CDR1 is SGHNT and CDR2 YENEEA. CDR3 length equals 16 residues. Three rounds of nested PCR, following a modified ARM-PCR protocol, produced the TCRbeta library. Each CDR3 protein is one row after TCRdb ran MiXCR on the multiplex PCR reads. The sample lists 120,000 or so distinct CDR3 sequences; about 66% were seen once. This receptor was taken from a man aged 25 to 40 with non-small cell lung cancer. The rearrangement links TRBV11-3 to TRBJ2-1, with D possibly matching TRBD2 (7 bases). The sample consisted of lung tumor tissue. The chain's CDR3 is CGSSPWTRGGYNEQFF. CDR3 sequence (DNA): TGTGGCAGCAGCCCTTGGACTAGAGGGGGATACAATGAGCAGTTCTTC.